Detailed here is one T cell receptor (beta chain). The sample originates from a study of PD-L1 blockade in urothelial cancer. Study summary: Before enrollment, 0 to 3 chemotherapy regimens had been given to patients.

Germline V gene lookup returns CDR1 SGHTA and CDR2 FQGNSA. The CDR3 has 13 residues. Trimming pared 5 bases from V and 9 bases from J, leaving 14 bases between. This table comes from immunoSEQ multiplex PCR, and its TCRdb copy is limited to in-frame clones, with some not included. This sample yields tens of thousands of clones, of which roughly 88% are seen a single time; about 4% belongs to the top ten. The receptor was derived from a man in his fifties with urothelial cancer. The chain combines TRBV7-2 with TRBJ1-5; D perhaps matches TRBD1 (5 bases). Sequences were derived from PBMCs, sampled around atezolizumab (anti-PD-L1) treatment. The CDR3 region has the DNA TGTGCCAGCAGCACCGCGGGGCGGCGGCCCCAGCATTTT. Translation gives CASSTAGRRPQHF.